This T cell receptor beta chain is drawn from a study of blood T cell repertoires in COVID-19. Looking at the study overall: The origin of the acute and convalescent COVID-19 samples was the United States, Italy and Spain. PBMCs, B-cell-depleted T cells, or T cells were the source of the cDNA or gDNA that made up the material.

Germline-derived CDR1 and CDR2 are LNHDA and SQIVND (reference sequence). The V segment lost 3 bases and the J segment 2 bases; nucleotides outside the gene matches: 5. The CDR3 covers 16 residues. The authors' processing: Amplified reference gene primers provided the basis for estimating nucleated cell counts. Here immunoSEQ multiplex PCR was the method, and the copy in TCRdb shows in-frame clones only, minus some. Clonal size and the V and J genes are those of that table, whereas D and trimming came from the DNA. The table shows 85,000 to 130,000 clones, with just over 90% occurring only once. The sample was peripheral blood. This TCR derives from a man in his 60s with acute or convalescent COVID-19. The gene calls are TRBV19 and TRBJ1-5; 9 bases match TRBD1. CDR3 in amino acids: CASSMGTGFGNQPQHF. The CDR3 DNA reads as TGTGCCAGTAGTATGGGGACAGGGTTTGGCAATCAGCCCCAGCATTTT.